This record concerns one T cell receptor beta chain sequence. This sample was included in a study of cytomegalovirus exposure and HLA in healthy donors. Vbeta (60) and Jbeta (13) primers were used in the PCR. Profiling relied on immunoSEQ multiplex PCR, and the TCRdb table lists in-frame clones only, not all of them. Here the sample spans around 150,000 clones, roughly 78% being singletons. The CDR3 has 15 amino acids. CDR1 MNHNS and CDR2 SASEGT come from the germline V gene. The V gene lost 2 bases and the J gene lost 5 bases, with 13 bases spanning the gap. The sequence was obtained from a man aged 25 to 40 in good health and CMV-seronegative. The material sequenced was PBMCs. V gene TRBV6-1 combines with J gene TRBJ2-1, with a tentative D call TRBD1 (6 bases). CDR3 protein: CASSEQPGAHNEQFF. CDR3 bases: TGTGCCAGCAGTGAACAGCCAGGGGCCCACAATGAGCAGTTCTTC.